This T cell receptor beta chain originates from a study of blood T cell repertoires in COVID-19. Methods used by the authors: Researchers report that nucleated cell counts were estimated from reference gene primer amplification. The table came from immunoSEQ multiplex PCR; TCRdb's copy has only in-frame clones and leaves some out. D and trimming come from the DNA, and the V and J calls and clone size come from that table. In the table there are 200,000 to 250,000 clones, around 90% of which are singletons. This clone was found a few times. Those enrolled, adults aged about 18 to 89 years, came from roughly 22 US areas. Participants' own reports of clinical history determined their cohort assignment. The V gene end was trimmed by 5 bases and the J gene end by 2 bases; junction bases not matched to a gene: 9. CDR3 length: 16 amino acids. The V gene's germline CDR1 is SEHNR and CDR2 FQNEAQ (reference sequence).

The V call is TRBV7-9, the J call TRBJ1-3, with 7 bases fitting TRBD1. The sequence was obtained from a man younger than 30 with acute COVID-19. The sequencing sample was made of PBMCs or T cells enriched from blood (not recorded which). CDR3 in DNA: TGTGCCAGCAGCCCTCAGACGACAGGGCCTGGAAACACCATATATTTT. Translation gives CASSPQTTGPGNTIYF.